The source of this T cell receptor beta chain is a study of control samples from healthy donors and cancer patients. This clone was counted once. Germline V CDR1 and CDR2: SGHVS, FQNEAQ. This CDR3 is 14 amino acids long. The ends were cut back, 5 bases at V and 3 bases at J, with 14 bases in the middle. Produced via immunoSEQ multiplex PCR; TCRdb's table is partial and in-frame only. Altogether tens of thousands of clones are present, 85% to 90% being singletons, with the ten largest covering around 5.8%. This chain connects TRBV7-8 to TRBJ2-7; D may correspond to TRBD1 or TRBD2 (5 bases each). Sample: blood. This clonotype was obtained from a middle-aged man in good health. The CDR3 nucleotides read TGTGCCAGCAGCCTTCGGGACGGGAACTACGAGCAGTACTTC. Residues: CASSLRDGNYEQYF.